These 2 T cell receptor beta chains were sequenced from one sample in a study of beta chain features in type 1 diabetes. The sequenced template was cDNA made from the entire isolated RNA. Clones were sequenced by immunoSEQ multiplex PCR, and TCRdb holds only the in-frame ones, with some missing. The top ten clones hold 4% of a sample with under 300,000 clones, 25% to 35% of them seen once. The source material was central memory CD4+ T cells from blood. The receptors were gathered from a man aged 25 to 40 in good health.

This clone was recorded a few times. The genes are TRBV6-5 and TRBJ1-3, with D hard to call. This CDR3 is built from 11 residues. Trimming removed 7 bases from V and 7 bases from J, with 8 bases in between. Germline V gene sequence: CDR1 MNHEY, CDR2 SVGAGI. The CDR3 protein is CASILENTIYF. CDR3 in DNA: TGTGCCAGCATCCTGGAGAACACCATATATTTT.

This clone was seen at least ten times. V gene TRBV7-8 combines with J gene TRBJ2-7, with D unclear. Germline assignment: CDR1 SGHVS and CDR2 FQNEAQ. The V gene lost 5 bases and the J gene lost 1 base, with 12 bases spanning the gap. This CDR3 has 14 residues. The CDR3 sequence: CASSRHDKSYEQYF. The CDR3 bases are TGTGCCAGCAGCCGTCATGACAAATCCTACGAGCAGTACTTC.